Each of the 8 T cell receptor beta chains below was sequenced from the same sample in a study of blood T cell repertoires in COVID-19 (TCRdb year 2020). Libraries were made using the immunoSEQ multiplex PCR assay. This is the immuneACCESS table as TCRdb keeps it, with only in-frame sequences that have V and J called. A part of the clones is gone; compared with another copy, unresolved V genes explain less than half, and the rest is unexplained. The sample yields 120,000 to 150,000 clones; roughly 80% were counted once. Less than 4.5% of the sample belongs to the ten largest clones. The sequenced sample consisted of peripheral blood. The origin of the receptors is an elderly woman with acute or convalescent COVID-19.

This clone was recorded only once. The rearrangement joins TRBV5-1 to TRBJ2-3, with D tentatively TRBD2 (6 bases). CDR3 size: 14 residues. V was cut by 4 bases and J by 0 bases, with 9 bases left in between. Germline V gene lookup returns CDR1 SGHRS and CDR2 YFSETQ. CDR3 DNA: TGCGCCAGCAGCCTCGGGGGTAGCACAGATACGCAGTATTTT. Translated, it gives CASSLGGSTDTQYF.

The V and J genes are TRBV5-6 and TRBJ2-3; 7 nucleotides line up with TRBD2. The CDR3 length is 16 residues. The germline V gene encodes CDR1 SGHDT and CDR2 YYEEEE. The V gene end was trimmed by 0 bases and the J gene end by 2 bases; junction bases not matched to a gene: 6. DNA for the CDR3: TGTGCCAGCAGCTTGGACCCTAGCGGATACACAGATACGCAGTATTTT. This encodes CASSLDPSGYTDTQYF.

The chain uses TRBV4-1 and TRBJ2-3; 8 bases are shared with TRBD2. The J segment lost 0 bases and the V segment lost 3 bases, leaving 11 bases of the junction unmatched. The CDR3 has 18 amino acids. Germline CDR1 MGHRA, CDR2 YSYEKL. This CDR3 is CASSHLGGVAGSTDTQYF. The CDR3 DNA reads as TGCGCCAGCAGCCATCTAGGGGGGGTAGCGGGGAGCACAGATACGCAGTATTTT.

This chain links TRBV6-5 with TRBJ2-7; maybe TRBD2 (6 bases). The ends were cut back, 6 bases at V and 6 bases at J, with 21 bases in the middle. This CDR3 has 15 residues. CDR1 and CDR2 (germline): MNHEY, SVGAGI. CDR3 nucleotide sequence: TGTGCCAGCAGGAGGGGTTTTGTGGGGGGACTCGAGCAGTACTTC. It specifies CASRRGFVGGLEQYF.

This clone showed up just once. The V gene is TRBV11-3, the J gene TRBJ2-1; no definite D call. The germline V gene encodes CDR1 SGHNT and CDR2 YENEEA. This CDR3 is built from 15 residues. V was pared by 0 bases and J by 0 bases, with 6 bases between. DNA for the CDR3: TGTGCCAGCAGCTTAGACAGAAACTCCTACAATGAGCAGTTCTTC. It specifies CASSLDRNSYNEQFF.

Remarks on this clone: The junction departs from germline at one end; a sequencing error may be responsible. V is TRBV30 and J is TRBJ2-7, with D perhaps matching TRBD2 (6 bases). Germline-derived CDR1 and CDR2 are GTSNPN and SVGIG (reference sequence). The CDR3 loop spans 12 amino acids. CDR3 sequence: CAWSPQTSNPNF. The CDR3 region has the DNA TGTGCCTGGAGCCCCCAGACTAGTAATCCGAACTTC. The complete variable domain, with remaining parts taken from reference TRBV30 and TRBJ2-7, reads SQTIHQWPATLVQPVGSPLSLECTVEGTSNPNLYWYRQAAGRGLQLLFYSVGIGQISSEVPQNLSASRPQDRQFILSSKKLLLSDSGFYLCAWSPQTSNPNFGPGTRLTVT.

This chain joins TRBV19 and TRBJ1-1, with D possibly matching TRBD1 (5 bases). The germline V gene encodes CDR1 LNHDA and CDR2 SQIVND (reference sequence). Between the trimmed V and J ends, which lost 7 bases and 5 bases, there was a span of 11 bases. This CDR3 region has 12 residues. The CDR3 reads CASTGGYTEAFF. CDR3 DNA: TGTGCCAGTACGGGGGGTTATACTGAAGCTTTCTTT.

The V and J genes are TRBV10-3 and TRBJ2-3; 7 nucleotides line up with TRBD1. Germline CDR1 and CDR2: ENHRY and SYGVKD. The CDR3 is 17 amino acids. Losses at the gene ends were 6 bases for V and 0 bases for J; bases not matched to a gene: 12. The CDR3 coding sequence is TGTGCCATCAGCGACACCACCCGACAGGGTAGCACAGATACGCAGTATTTT. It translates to CAISDTTRQGSTDTQYF.